The 15 T cell receptor beta chains in this list originate from one sample, sequenced in a study of blood T cells in healthy people across ages. A sample-barcoded 5' primer and a J-beta primer mix were used in a second PCR of about 7 to 12 cycles. TCRdb re-called the 5' RACE reads with MiXCR, one entry per CDR3 protein. The data hold around 650,000 distinct CDR3 sequences, with 32% observed a single time. The sequencing input was blood. Receptors were obtained from an elderly woman in good health.

The chain recombines TRBV20-1 with TRBJ1-5, with D uncertain. The CDR3 sequence is 10 residues long. Germline CDR1 and CDR2: DFQATT and SNEGSKA (reference sequence). V shed 1 base and J shed 9 bases, with 4 bases lying between them. Here the CDR3 reads CSARGGPQHF. The CDR3 nucleotides are TGCAGTGCTAGAGGAGGGCCCCAGCATTTT.

This chain uses TRBV20-1 with TRBJ2-1; possible D gene TRBD2, 6 bases. The CDR3 is 15 amino acids. Germline lookup yields CDR1 DFQATT and CDR2 SNEGSKA (reference sequence). V was cut by 6 bases and J by 4 bases, with 19 bases left in between. CDR3 sequence reads: CSAAPESGPYNEQFF. The CDR3 bases are TGCAGTGCCGCTCCGGAAAGCGGGCCATACAATGAGCAGTTCTTC.

This clonotype appeared many times. The rearrangement joins TRBV12-3 or TRBV12-4 to TRBJ2-7; 8 nucleotides align to TRBD1. J lost 4 bases, V lost 4 bases, and 6 bases had no gene match. The CDR3 runs 14 residues. The chain's CDR3 is CASSSDRGGYEQYF. The DNA for the CDR3 is TGTGCCAGCAGTTCCGACAGGGGCGGGTACGAGCAGTACTTC.

A few counts support this clonotype. The V call is TRBV7-9, the J call TRBJ2-7; the D call may be TRBD1 or TRBD2 (6 bases each). The CDR3 has 12 amino acids. The V end was cut by 1 base, the J end by 12 bases, with 13 bases between. Germline CDR1 is SEHNR and CDR2 is FQNEAQ (reference sequence). The CDR3 DNA reads TGTGCCAGCAGCTTAGAGGCGGGGACAATGTACTTC. Residues: CASSLEAGTMYF. Based on the CDR3 plus reference TRBV7-9 and TRBJ2-7, the full variable domain is DTGVSQNPRHKITKRGQNVTFRCDPISEHNRLYWYRQTLGQGPEFLTYFQNEAQLEKSRLLSDRFSAERPKGSFSTLEIQRTEQGDSAMYLCASSLEAGTMYFGPGTRLTVT.

Points on this clonotype: A single base separates this from a much larger clone, so it may be a read error. The DNA is left out, because the CDR3 cannot be placed on it with certainty; the CDR3 is given as TCRdb lists it. J is TRBJ1-5 and V is TRBV29-1; the table's D call of TRBD1 was not tested on the DNA. From germline, CDR1 is SQVTM and CDR2 ANQGSEA. The CDR3 has 12 amino acids, counting both end residues. CDR3 amino acids: CSVGTGNQPKHF.

With regard to this clonotype: An end of the junction differs from the germline gene, which may be a read error. This chain connects TRBV20-1 to TRBJ2-7, with a tentative D call TRBD2 (6 bases). Germline CDR1 and CDR2: DFQATT and SNEGSKA (reference sequence). This CDR3 has 16 amino acids. This CDR3 reads CSVRGLRAGRMNEQYF. CDR3 nucleotide sequence: TGCAGTGTTAGAGGCCTCAGAGCGGGCCGGATGAACGAGCAGTACTTC.

In the case of this clonotype: This sequence may be a read error, since a much larger clone differs from it by one base. The genes are TRBV5-1 and TRBJ2-7; D might be TRBD2 (5 bases). V shed 7 bases and J shed 3 bases, with 11 bases lying between them. The CDR3 has 12 residues. CDR1 is SGHRS and CDR2 is YFSETQ in the germline V gene. CDR3 sequence reads: CASRSDCYEQYF. The CDR3 region has the DNA TGCGCCAGCCGGTCGGACTGCTACGAGCAGTACTTC.

This sequence joins TRBV9 and TRBJ1-1; a possible D gene is TRBD1 (5 bases). Germline CDR1 reads SGDLS; CDR2 reads YYNGEE. Trimming took off 6 bases at V and 3 bases at J, with 18 bases between the two ends. The CDR3 extends over 15 amino acids. The CDR3 spells CASTEYGGSDTEAFF. CDR3 nucleotides: TGTGCCAGCACCGAATACGGGGGGTCGGACACTGAAGCTTTCTTT.

This clonotype was detected a few times. This sequence joins TRBV6-6 and TRBJ1-5; D is undetermined. The CDR3 contains 15 residues. Trimming removed 6 bases from V and 6 bases from J, with 18 bases in between. Germline V gene sequence: CDR1 MNHNY, CDR2 SVGAGI (reference sequence). Written as DNA, the CDR3 is TGTGCCAGCAGCTCCTCCGCGGGCGGGCTTCAGCCCCAGCATTTT. It yields the protein CASSSSAGGLQPQHF.

The chain couples TRBV5-1 to TRBJ1-2; possibly TRBD1 for D (6 bases). Per germline, CDR1 SGHRS and CDR2 YFSETQ. The CDR3 contains 15 residues. The ends were cut back, 4 bases at V and 0 bases at J, with 13 bases in the middle. DNA for the CDR3: TGCGCCAGCAGCGGACAGCACCAAGCTAACTATGGCTACACCTTC. Translating gives CASSGQHQANYGYTF.

Note on this clonotype: This may be a read error: a much more frequent sequence differs by one nucleotide. V usage is TRBV30 and J usage is TRBJ2-4; 10 nucleotides agree with TRBD1. The tail of the sequence fits TRBJ2-7 better, so the J call may be wrong. This CDR3 comprises 16 residues. Germline lookup yields CDR1 GTSNPN and CDR2 SVGIG (reference sequence). CDR3 amino acids: CARSVKGGQGPHEQYF. The DNA for the CDR3 is TGTGCCCGGAGTGTAAAGGGGGGACAGGGGCCCCACGAGCAGTACTTC.

This rearrangement joins TRBV20-1 to TRBJ2-2; 7 nucleotides align to TRBD2. Germline assignment: CDR1 DFQATT and CDR2 SNEGSKA (reference sequence). The V and J ends lost 3 bases and 0 bases, in that order; junction bases with no gene match: 1. This CDR3 is 14 amino acids long. The CDR3 nucleotides read TGCAGTGCTAGGCGGGGGACGAACACCGGGGAGCTGTTTTTT. It specifies CSARRGTNTGELFF.

In its sample, this clonotype was seen many times. The rearrangement uses TRBV11-1 and TRBJ1-2; D perhaps matches TRBD1 (6 bases). This CDR3 spans 15 amino acids. In germline, CDR1 is SGHAT, CDR2 FQDESV (reference sequence). V lost 3 bases and J lost 7, with 18 bases in between. Here the CDR3 DNA reads TGTGCCAGCAGCTTGGAGCTTAGGGGGTCGGCTGGCTACACCTTC. Its protein is CASSLELRGSAGYTF.

This clonotype came up many times. This may come from a read error, since a much larger clone is one base off. The chain combines TRBV10-3 with TRBJ2-7; D possibly corresponds to TRBD1 (6 bases). Trimming left V 6 bases short and J 0 bases short, with 9 bases between. The CDR3 sequence is 13 residues long. Germline CDR1 is ENHRY and CDR2 is SYGVKD. CDR3 loop: CAIREDSSYEQYF. CDR3 nucleotides: TGTGCCATCAGGGAGGACAGCTCCTACGAGCAGTACTTC.

This clonotype was detected many times. This chain uses TRBV7-8 with TRBJ2-1; 14 bases line up with TRBD2. J was trimmed by 4 bases and V by 0 bases; bases with no gene match: 8. Germline V gene lookup returns CDR1 SGHVS and CDR2 FQNEAQ. The CDR3 is made up of 19 amino acids. CDR3 residues: CASSLARTSGGFLYNEQFF. The CDR3 DNA sequence: TGTGCCAGCAGCTTAGCGCGGACTAGCGGGGGGTTTCTTTACAATGAGCAGTTCTTC.